What follows are 20 T cell receptor beta chains derived from one specimen sequenced in a study of control samples from healthy donors and cancer patients. The method was immunoSEQ multiplex PCR; TCRdb's version includes in-frame clones alone and lacks a portion of them. The sample lists over 30,000 clones, 86% occurring once. Sequencing input: PBMCs. These receptors were obtained from a woman in her thirties or forties with lung cancer.

This chain links TRBV4-1 with TRBJ1-1; D is possibly TRBD1 (6 bases). The CDR3 length is 13 residues. Germline V lookup: CDR1 MGHRA, CDR2 YSYEKL. Trimming removed 4 bases from V and 4 bases from J, with 10 bases in between. CDR3: CASSPTGATEAFF. The DNA of the CDR3 is TGCGCCAGCAGCCCGACAGGAGCCACTGAAGCTTTCTTT.

The chain combines TRBV28 with TRBJ1-5; the D is unclear. The V gene lost 8 bases and the J gene lost 3 bases, with 11 bases spanning the gap. This CDR3 is built from 13 residues. Germline CDR1 reads MDHEN; CDR2 reads SYDVKM. In DNA form, the CDR3 reads TGTGCCAGCCGGCGTACGGTCAATCAGCCCCAGCATTTT. Its translation: CASRRTVNQPQHF.

The chain is built from TRBV3-1 (or the pseudogene TRBV3-2) and TRBJ1-2; D gene uncertain. Trimming took off 3 bases at V and 3 bases at J, with 11 bases between the two ends. The CDR3 is 14 residues long. Germline V gives CDR1 LGHDT, CDR2 YNNKEL (reference sequence). CDR3 in amino acids: CASSQGSSYYGYTF. CDR3 nucleotides: TGTGCCAGCAGCCAGGGCAGCTCTTACTATGGCTACACCTTC.

The rearrangement uses TRBV28 and TRBJ1-6, with 8 bases that match TRBD1. Germline V gene data show CDR1 as MDHEN and CDR2 as SYDVKM. The V and J ends lost 6 bases and 6 bases, in that order; junction bases with no gene match: 7. This CDR3 has 15 amino acids. CDR3 sequence (DNA): TGTGCCAGCAGCTGGACAGGGCTGGGTAATTCACCCCTCCACTTT. Protein sequence: CASSWTGLGNSPLHF.

V and J are TRBV11-2 and TRBJ1-6, with unresolved D. V lost 1 base to trimming and J lost 0 bases, with 4 bases between them. The CDR3 totals 15 residues. The V gene's germline CDR1 is SGHAT and CDR2 FQNNGV. CDR3 amino acids: CASSLAGSYNSPLHF. CDR3 sequence (DNA): TGTGCCAGCAGCTTAGCGGGCTCCTATAATTCACCCCTCCACTTT.

The CDR3 DNA is TGTGCCAGCAGTTTAAGCTCTGGAAACACCATATATTTT. Translated, it gives CASSLSSGNTIYF. The chain joins TRBV28 to TRBJ1-3; D not certain. Germline V gene data show CDR1 as MDHEN and CDR2 as SYDVKM. V lost 2 bases and J lost 0, with 2 bases in between. The CDR3 runs 13 residues.

The chain links TRBV28 to TRBJ1-2, with D maybe TRBD1 (6 bases). V lost 2 bases and J lost 7, with 11 bases in between. CDR1 MDHEN and CDR2 SYDVKM come from the germline V gene. CDR3 length: 13 amino acids. CDR3: CASSLTGLPGYTF. The CDR3 DNA sequence: TGTGCCAGCAGTTTAACAGGGCTCCCTGGCTACACCTTC.

The CDR3 is CASSIALEDTQYF. CDR3 DNA sequence: TGTGCCAGTAGTATAGCTTTGGAAGATACGCAGTATTTT. The chain combines TRBV19 with TRBJ2-3; D remains ambiguous. The ends were cut back, 1 base at V and 5 bases at J, with 7 bases in the middle. This CDR3 comprises 13 residues. Per the germline V gene, CDR1 is LNHDA and CDR2 is SQIVND (reference sequence). Supplemented by reference TRBV19 and TRBJ2-3, the full variable domain reads DGGITQSPKYLFRKEGQNVTLSCEQNLNHDAMYWYRQDPGQGLRLIYYSQIVNDFQKGDIAEGYSVSREKKESFPLTVTSAQKNPTAFYLCASSIALEDTQYFGPGTRLTVL.

This chain uses TRBV29-1 with TRBJ2-1; tentatively, D is TRBD2 (5 bases). Germline CDR1 and CDR2: SQVTM and ANQGSEA. Trimming stripped 2 bases from V and 4 bases from J, with 9 bases between. This CDR3 has 13 residues. CDR3 DNA sequence: TGCAGCGTTGAACTAGCAGAATACAATGAGCAGTTCTTC. Protein: CSVELAEYNEQFF.

This clone is a singleton in its sample. This chain links TRBV9 with TRBJ1-3, with unresolved D. CDR1 is SGDLS and CDR2 is YYNGEE in the germline V gene. V was shortened by 6 bases and J by 0 bases, with 10 bases between the two germline ends. The CDR3 sequence is 14 residues long. The CDR3 sequence: CASKGPDSGNTIYF. In nucleotides, the CDR3 is TGTGCCAGCAAGGGCCCGGACTCTGGAAACACCATATATTTT.

This clone was seen only a few times. CDR3 sequence reads: CSASRDRSGYGYTF. The DNA for the CDR3 is TGCAGTGCTAGTAGGGACAGGTCCGGCTATGGCTACACCTTC. This rearrangement joins TRBV20-1 to TRBJ1-2; 8 bases are a match to TRBD1. J gave up 4 bases and V 3 bases, and 7 bases lay outside the gene matches. Germline CDR1 DFQATT, CDR2 SNEGSKA (reference sequence). The CDR3 runs 14 residues.

The chain carries TRBV4-3 and TRBJ2-1; no definite D call. The ends were cut back, 1 base at V and 8 bases at J, with 9 bases in the middle. Looked up from germline, CDR1 is LGHNA and CDR2 is YSLEER. The CDR3 consists of 13 residues. CDR3 in DNA: TGCGCCAGCAGCCAAGTTCCCTCCGATGAGCAGTTCTTC. This translates into CASSQVPSDEQFF.

V is TRBV29-1 and J is TRBJ2-7; D remains unclear. Germline assignment: CDR1 SQVTM and CDR2 ANQGSEA. CDR3 length: 12 residues. In DNA form, the CDR3 reads TGCGCCTCGTGGACGGTTGGGGACGAGCAGTACTTC. Its protein product is CASWTVGDEQYF.

This clone was observed once. This rearrangement joins TRBV6-1 to TRBJ1-2, with TRBD1 matching 8 bases. CDR1 MNHNS and CDR2 SASEGT come from the germline V gene. With 3 bases clipped from V and 6 bases from J, the junction kept 6 bases outside the gene matches. The CDR3 spans 14 residues. CDR3 protein: CASSDDRGWDGYTF. The CDR3 DNA sequence: TGTGCCAGCAGTGATGACAGGGGCTGGGATGGCTACACCTTC.

This sequence joins TRBV29-1 and TRBJ1-1, with D maybe TRBD1 (6 bases). Trimming cost V 1 base and J 11 bases, with 23 bases left between them. There are 15 residues in the CDR3. Germline-derived CDR1 and CDR2 are SQVTM and ANQGSEA. The CDR3 DNA follows: TGCAGCGTTGAAGCCCCCAGGACGATAGGGGGGAAGGCTTTCTTT. Protein: CSVEAPRTIGGKAFF.

This clone was picked up one time. The rearrangement uses TRBV15 and TRBJ2-6; no clear D gene. CDR3 size: 16 residues. Germline values: CDR1 LNHNV, CDR2 YYDKDF (reference sequence). Trimming cost V 5 bases and J 0 bases, with 11 bases left between them. The CDR3, as DNA: TGTGCCACCAGCCCGGTTTTCAGCTCTGGGGCCAACGTCCTGACTTTC. Its translation is CATSPVFSSGANVLTF.

The gene calls are TRBV4-1 and TRBJ2-5; TRBD1 might be the D (6 bases). CDR1 is MGHRA and CDR2 is YSYEKL in the germline V gene. This CDR3 has 14 residues. V dropped 1 base and J dropped 5 bases, with 11 bases sitting between them. The CDR3 DNA follows: TGCGCCAGCAGCCAAGCAGGGGCTGATGAGACCCAGTACTTC. Amino acid sequence: CASSQAGADETQYF.

The rearrangement joins TRBV7-2 to TRBJ1-3, with D possibly being TRBD1 (5 bases). The germline V gene has CDR1 SGHTA and CDR2 FQGNSA. Trimming pared 5 bases from V and 0 bases from J, leaving 11 bases between. The CDR3 totals 15 residues. The CDR3 sequence: CASSVDRYSGNTIYF. CDR3 coding DNA: TGTGCCAGCAGCGTTGACAGATACTCTGGAAACACCATATATTTT. Variable domain in full (rest from reference TRBV7-2 and TRBJ1-3): GAGVSQSPSNKVTEKGKDVELRCDPISGHTALYWYRQSLGQGLEFLIYFQGNSAPDKSGLPSDRFSAERTGGSVSTLTIQRTQQEDSAVYLCASSVDRYSGNTIYFGEGSWLTVV.

The gene calls are TRBV2 and TRBJ2-1; D is possibly TRBD1 or TRBD2 (5 bases each). The CDR3 length is 14 residues. V lost 7 bases and J 5 bases, leaving 15 bases between the germline ends. Germline V CDR1 and CDR2: SNHLY, FYNNEI. The CDR3 nucleotides read TGTGCCAGCAACCCGGGACGTTACGACAATGAGCAGTTCTTC. This encodes CASNPGRYDNEQFF.

This chain joins TRBV5-1 and TRBJ2-5; perhaps TRBD2 as D (5 bases). Trimming stripped 4 bases from V and 4 bases from J, with 14 bases between. Germline V lookup: CDR1 SGHRS, CDR2 YFSETQ. The CDR3 contains 14 residues. Here the CDR3 reads CASSLEGRRETQYF. The CDR3 nucleotides read TGCGCCAGCAGCCTCGAGGGCAGGAGAGAGACCCAGTACTTC.